The following is a T cell receptor beta chain sequence with its context. Its antigen is unidentified. The data were taken from a study of CD8 T cells in ankylosing spondylitis. Findings of the study overall: Seemingly distinctive of ankylosing spondylitis blood was a TCR beta motif formed by eight highly homologous variants.

The CDR3 runs 16 residues. Per germline, CDR1 SGHTA and CDR2 FQGNSA. Germline trimming cut 1 base from V and 4 bases from J; bases unmatched to any gene: 7. Making use of molecular barcodes, quantitative 5'-RACE generated TCR beta libraries. TCRdb fed the 5' RACE reads into MiXCR, producing one record per CDR3 protein. The table shows about 250,000 distinct CDR3 sequences, with roughly 32% occurring only once. The chain is built from TRBV7-2 and TRBJ2-7; 10 nucleotides line up with TRBD1. This TCR was recovered from a male donor with ankylosing spondylitis or in good health (not recorded which). Sequences were obtained from blood, either unsorted or a sorted T cell fraction (not recorded which). The DNA for the CDR3 is TGTGCCAGCAGCTTAGATGGGGGACAGGGGAGGTACGAGCAGTACTTC. Residues: CASSLDGGQGRYEQYF.